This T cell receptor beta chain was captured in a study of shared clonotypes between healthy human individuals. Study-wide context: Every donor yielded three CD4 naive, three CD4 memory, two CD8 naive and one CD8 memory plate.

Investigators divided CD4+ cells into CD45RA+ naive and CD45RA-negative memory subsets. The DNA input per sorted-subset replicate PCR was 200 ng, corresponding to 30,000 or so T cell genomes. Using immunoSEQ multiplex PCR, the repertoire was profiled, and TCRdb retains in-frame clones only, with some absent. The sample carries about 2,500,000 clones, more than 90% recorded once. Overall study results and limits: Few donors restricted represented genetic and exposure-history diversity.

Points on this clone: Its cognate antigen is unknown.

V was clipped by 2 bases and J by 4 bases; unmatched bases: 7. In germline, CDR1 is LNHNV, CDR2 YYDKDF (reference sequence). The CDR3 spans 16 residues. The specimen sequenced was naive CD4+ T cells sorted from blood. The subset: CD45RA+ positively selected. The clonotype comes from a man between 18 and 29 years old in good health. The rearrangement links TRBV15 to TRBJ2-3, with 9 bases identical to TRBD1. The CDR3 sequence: CATSRRDRGTSDTQYF. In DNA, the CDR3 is TGTGCCACCAGCAGAAGAGACAGGGGGACTTCAGATACGCAGTATTTT.